Sequencing of this T cell receptor (beta chain) was carried out in a study of cytomegalovirus exposure and HLA in healthy donors. V was clipped by 0 bases and J by 2 bases, with 10 bases between them. The CDR3 has 15 residues. Germline values: CDR1 SGDLS, CDR2 YYNGEE. TCRdb's copy holds only in-frame clones and misses some; the assay was immunoSEQ multiplex PCR. The sample includes some 120,000 clones, roughly nine tenths seen only once; the top ten take around 3.3%. A word on this clone: Its matching antigen is unknown.

Study findings and constraints: Rarity held for most TCR sequences, but there were some public TCRs that occurred in many donors. The listing of fewer than 200 TCR beta chains classed them as cytomegalovirus-associated.

Sample: PBMCs. This sequence was found in a man aged 25 to 40 in good health and CMV-seronegative. The chain couples TRBV9 to TRBJ2-3, with TRBD2 as a possible D gene (6 bases). As DNA, the CDR3 is TGTGCCAGCAGCGTAGCGGGAGAATACACAGATACGCAGTATTTT. Translating gives CASSVAGEYTDTQYF.